This T cell receptor (beta chain) was profiled in a study of cytomegalovirus exposure and HLA in healthy donors. General study findings and limits: Both high specificity and high sensitivity reportedly marked the classifier's diagnosis of cytomegalovirus status. A prior analysis recorded that most TCR beta V segments were productive about 87% or about 30% of the time. A list of around 150 TCR beta chains associated with cytomegalovirus was given.

This clone was observed a few times. Its antigen is unidentified. The CDR3 loop spans 16 amino acids. The germline V gene has CDR1 MDHEN and CDR2 SYDVKM. V gave up 2 bases and J gave up 0 bases; unmatched junction bases: 7. The PCR made use of 60 Vbeta and 13 Jbeta primers. The authors' processing: It was a later analysis that counted some 80 million unique TCR beta chains, of which 9 million to 13 million were shared. The protocol was immunoSEQ multiplex PCR, while the TCRdb copy is restricted to in-frame clones and leaves out a portion. The V and J calls and the clone size are those of that table, but D and trimming were determined from the DNA. Of some 170,000 clones in the sample, 82% are singletons; the top ten hold around 0.91%.

The V and J genes are TRBV28 and TRBJ2-7, with TRBD2 matching over 7 bases. Sequencing input: PBMCs. This receptor was taken from a girl aged 2 to 10 in good health and CMV-seropositive. The DNA of the CDR3 is TGTGCCAGCAGTTTAAGAGGGCTAGCGGTCTCCTACGAGCAGTACTTC. It codes for CASSLRGLAVSYEQYF.